Following are 11 T cell receptor beta chains from one sample sequenced in a study of cytomegalovirus exposure and HLA in healthy donors. Measured with immunoSEQ multiplex PCR; TCRdb has only the in-frame clones, and not every one. The sample records under 100,000 clones, roughly 95% being singletons. Sequenced: PBMCs. These receptor sequences come from a woman between 18 and 29 years old in good health and CMV-seronegative.

This chain connects TRBV11-2 to TRBJ2-3, with 11 bases fitting TRBD1. V shed 0 bases, J shed 2 bases, and the junction held 4 bases outside the gene matches. Germline V lookup: CDR1 SGHAT, CDR2 FQNNGV. CDR3 length equals 17 residues. The CDR3 coding sequence is TGTGCCAGCAGCTTAGAAGGACAGGGGGCTGTCACAGATACGCAGTATTTT. Translating gives CASSLEGQGAVTDTQYF.

The rearrangement links TRBV7-9 to TRBJ1-1; possible D gene TRBD1, 5 bases. This CDR3 is built from 13 residues. Between the trimmed V and J ends, which lost 1 base and 10 bases, there was a span of 13 bases. CDR1 and CDR2 (germline): SEHNR, FQNEAQ (reference sequence). This chain's CDR3 is CASSLGGTRAAFF. The CDR3, as DNA: TGTGCCAGCAGCTTAGGCGGGACCAGAGCAGCTTTCTTT.

The V gene is TRBV5-4, the J gene TRBJ2-1, with 7 bases fitting TRBD2. CDR1 is SGHNT and CDR2 is YYREEE in the germline V gene (reference sequence). CDR3 length equals 14 residues. Trimming took 3 bases from V and 2 from J; bases not matched to a gene: 2. The CDR3 protein is CASSSSGTYNEQFF. The CDR3, as DNA: TGTGCCAGCAGCTCGAGCGGGACCTACAATGAGCAGTTCTTC.

The chain recombines TRBV7-8 with TRBJ2-5; no definite D call. Deletions cut 8 bases from V and 5 bases from J, with 9 bases between. CDR1 is SGHVS, CDR2 FQNEAQ, per germline. The CDR3 spans 11 residues. CDR3 bases: TGTGCCAGCGGTGACTCGGAGACCCAGTACTTC. This sequence encodes CASGDSETQYF.

This chain connects TRBV6-4 to TRBJ1-1, with D possibly TRBD1 on 5 matching bases. Germline CDR1 and CDR2: MRHNA and SNTAGT. The CDR3 is 13 amino acids. Trimming shortened V by 6 bases and J by 5 bases, and 13 bases separated the two germline ends. The DNA for the CDR3 is TGTGCCAGCAGAGCAGGGCTTGAAACTGAAGCTTTCTTT. This translates into CASRAGLETEAFF.

The chain joins TRBV7-9 to TRBJ2-1, with 13 bases identical to TRBD2. The germline V gene has CDR1 SEHNR and CDR2 FQNEAQ (reference sequence). V trimming: 5 bases; J trimming: 4 bases; junction bases outside the gene matches: 5. The CDR3 sequence is 16 residues long. The CDR3 is CASSGSLAGGYNEQFF. In DNA form, the CDR3 reads TGTGCCAGCAGCGGGTCACTAGCGGGGGGGTACAATGAGCAGTTCTTC.

The chain uses TRBV6-5 and TRBJ1-2, with 10 bases identical to TRBD1. With 6 bases clipped from V and 6 bases from J, the junction kept 4 bases outside the gene matches. The CDR3 totals 13 residues. Germline CDR1 is MNHEY and CDR2 is SVGAGI. The CDR3 here is CASSLGQGDGYTF. The CDR3 DNA sequence: TGTGCCAGCAGCCTAGGACAGGGGGATGGCTACACCTTC.

The chain links TRBV18 to TRBJ2-1; tentatively, D is TRBD1 (5 bases). V dropped 0 bases and J dropped 0 bases, with 12 bases sitting between them. The CDR3 loop spans 17 amino acids. Germline CDR1 KGHSH, CDR2 LQKENI. The DNA of the CDR3 is TGTGCCAGCTCACCACCTAGCTACAGGAGCTCCTACAATGAGCAGTTCTTC. Protein sequence: CASSPPSYRSSYNEQFF.

The chain employs TRBV7-2 and TRBJ1-2, with 7 bases lining up with TRBD1. The CDR3 is made up of 14 amino acids. Trimming at V came to 3 bases and at J to 6 bases, leaving 7 bases not matched to a gene. Germline V gene sequence: CDR1 SGHTA, CDR2 FQGNSA. CDR3 amino acids: CASSFRQGTDGYTF. DNA for the CDR3: TGTGCCAGCAGCTTTCGACAGGGAACAGATGGCTACACCTTC.

Only one count was recorded for this clone. The chain employs TRBV4-1 and TRBJ1-3, with D perhaps matching TRBD1 (5 bases). The CDR3 has 17 residues. Looked up from germline, CDR1 is MGHRA and CDR2 is YSYEKL. V was trimmed by 0 bases and J by 0 bases, leaving 12 bases between them. Here the CDR3 DNA reads TGCGCCAGCAGCCAAGAGACAGACACTCTCTCTGGAAACACCATATATTTT. It is translated as CASSQETDTLSGNTIYF.

The rearrangement links TRBV9 to TRBJ1-5, with TRBD1 as a possible D gene (6 bases). The V and J ends lost 7 bases and 7 bases respectively, with 18 bases between them. Germline lookup yields CDR1 SGDLS and CDR2 YYNGEE. CDR3 length: 14 amino acids. As DNA, the CDR3 is TGTGCCAGCGGCCGCGGGGGGGCAAGGCAGCCCCAGCATTTT. Its translation is CASGRGGARQPQHF.